The 27 T cell receptor beta chains reported below all come from one sample, sequenced in a study of blood T cell repertoires in COVID-19. The protocol was immunoSEQ multiplex PCR, while the TCRdb copy is restricted to in-frame clones and leaves out a portion. The top ten clones hold under 2.5% of a sample with about 250,000 clones, 85% to 95% of them seen once. Sequences were obtained from PBMCs or T cells enriched from blood (not recorded which). These receptors originate from a woman aged 18-35 years who had recovered from COVID-19.

V usage is TRBV7-9 and J usage is TRBJ2-1, with 14 nucleotides matching TRBD2. This CDR3 spans 16 amino acids. The trim removed 5 bases at V and 4 bases at J, leaving 4 bases unmatched. Germline V lookup: CDR1 SEHNR, CDR2 FQNEAQ (reference sequence). The CDR3 loop reads CASSRLAGGTYNEQFF. The CDR3 bases are TGTGCCAGCAGCCGACTAGCGGGGGGGACTTACAATGAGCAGTTCTTC.

V and J are TRBV7-8 and TRBJ2-2, with TRBD1 matching over 9 bases. The CDR3 covers 16 residues. Losses at the gene ends were 6 bases for V and 3 bases for J; bases not matched to a gene: 8. Germline V gene sequence: CDR1 SGHVS, CDR2 FQNEAQ. This CDR3 reads CASSPPRDRDTGELFF. CDR3 sequence (DNA): TGTGCCAGCAGTCCACCCCGGGACAGGGACACCGGGGAGCTGTTTTTT.

The rearrangement uses TRBV9 and TRBJ1-1, with 8 bases matching TRBD1. The V and J ends lost 3 bases and 2 bases, in that order; junction bases with no gene match: 6. The CDR3 is 15 residues long. Germline CDR1 is SGDLS and CDR2 is YYNGEE. The CDR3: CASSGQTGDNTEAFF. The CDR3 bases are TGTGCCAGCAGCGGTCAGACAGGGGACAACACTGAAGCTTTCTTT.

This sequence joins TRBV9 and TRBJ2-7; D gene unclear. The CDR3 spans 13 residues. Germline CDR1 is SGDLS and CDR2 is YYNGEE. With 3 bases removed from V and 3 bases from J, the gap between germline ends came to 10 bases. As DNA, the CDR3 is TGTGCCAGCAGCGGATCGAGAGACTACGAGCAGTACTTC. It codes for CASSGSRDYEQYF. Supplemented by reference TRBV9 and TRBJ2-7, the full variable domain reads DSGVTQTPKHLITATGQRVTLRCSPRSGDLSVYWYQQSLDQGLQFLIQYYNGEERAKGNILERFSAQQFPDLHSELNLSSLELGDSALYFCASSGSRDYEQYFGPGTRLTVT.

This clone was seen once. The rearrangement uses TRBV28 and TRBJ2-7; 13 nucleotides align to TRBD2. CDR3 size: 15 residues. V lost 6 bases, J lost 7 bases, and 9 bases stayed unmatched. In germline, CDR1 is MDHEN, CDR2 SYDVKM. CDR3 amino acids: CASRTAGTSGKEQYF. The CDR3 bases are TGTGCCAGCAGGACCGCCGGGACTAGCGGGAAGGAGCAGTACTTC.

The J gene is TRBJ2-7, the V gene TRBV6-1; TRBD2 agrees at 7 bases. The J segment lost 4 bases and the V segment lost 3 bases, leaving 6 bases of the junction unmatched. The CDR3 sequence is 14 residues long. The germline gives CDR1 MNHNS, CDR2 SASEGT. CDR3: CASSDRGVGYEQYF. The CDR3 DNA follows: TGTGCCAGCAGTGATCGGGGGGTAGGTTACGAGCAGTACTTC.

This rearrangement joins TRBV6-6 to TRBJ1-2, with TRBD1 matching over 7 bases. This CDR3 has 15 residues. The junction had 5 bases not matched to a gene; V was cut back by 4 bases and J by 0 bases. The germline CDR1 and CDR2 sequences are MNHNY and SVGAGI (reference sequence). The CDR3 protein is CASSLGTVTNYGYTF. The DNA of the CDR3 is TGTGCCAGCAGTTTGGGGACAGTGACTAACTATGGCTACACCTTC.

This clone was detected a few times. The V call is TRBV7-9, the J call TRBJ1-1, with 7 bases that match TRBD1. This CDR3 has 15 amino acids. Unmatched junction bases numbered 11, after V lost 2 bases and J lost 8 bases. Germline-derived CDR1 and CDR2 are SEHNR and FQNEAQ (reference sequence). As DNA, the CDR3 is TGTGCCAGCAGCTTATATAGGGACAGAGCTACCGAAGCTTTCTTT. It yields the protein CASSLYRDRATEAFF.

The chain recombines TRBV6-6 with TRBJ1-6; unclear D gene. The CDR3 consists of 17 residues. V shed 5 bases and J shed 10 bases, with 24 bases lying between them. Germline V gene data show CDR1 as MNHNY and CDR2 as SVGAGI (reference sequence). For the CDR3, the DNA is TGTGCCAGCAGTCGAAACTCCGCCGGTCGTGCCAACTCACCCCTCCACTTT. It codes for CASSRNSAGRANSPLHF.

The chain links TRBV6-5 to TRBJ1-5; maybe TRBD1 (6 bases). V was pared by 7 bases and J by 0 bases, with 7 bases between. Germline CDR1 and CDR2: MNHEY and SVGAGI. CDR3 size: 13 residues. CDR3 protein: CASTGASNQPQHF. The CDR3 bases are TGTGCCAGCACAGGGGCTAGCAATCAGCCCCAGCATTTT.

This chain links TRBV13 with TRBJ1-1; TRBD1 aligns across 7 bases. Per germline, CDR1 PRHDT and CDR2 FYEKMQ (reference sequence). The junction had 6 bases not matched to a gene; V was cut back by 5 bases and J by 6 bases. The CDR3 runs 13 residues. In DNA, the CDR3 is TGTGCCAGCAGCCCCAGACAGGGCGCTGAAGCTTTCTTT. Translating gives CASSPRQGAEAFF.

The chain couples TRBV9 to TRBJ2-3, with D possibly TRBD1 on 6 matching bases. V was pared by 3 bases and J by 0 bases, with 11 bases between. Germline CDR1 SGDLS, CDR2 YYNGEE. The CDR3 totals 15 residues. CDR3 amino acids: CASSETGSSTDTQYF. CDR3 nucleotide sequence: TGTGCCAGCAGCGAAACAGGGTCTAGCACAGATACGCAGTATTTT.

Here the CDR3 DNA reads TGTGCCAGCAGCTTGGCCCGGGACAGGGCGGATACGCAGTATTTT. Translation: CASSLARDRADTQYF. The chain joins TRBV5-6 to TRBJ2-3, with 9 nucleotides matching TRBD1. The CDR3 length is 15 residues. The trim removed 0 bases at V and 6 bases at J, leaving 5 bases unmatched. The germline CDR1 and CDR2 sequences are SGHDT and YYEEEE.

The V gene is TRBV7-3, the J gene TRBJ2-3, with TRBD2 matching over 10 bases. V dropped 6 bases and J dropped 0; count of bases not matched to a gene: 6. This CDR3 comprises 16 residues. Germline loops: CDR1 SGHTA, CDR2 FQGTGA. CDR3 DNA: TGTGCCAGCAGTAGAGGGACTAGCGTTAGCACAGATACGCAGTATTTT. Its translation is CASSRGTSVSTDTQYF.

The chain is built from TRBV29-1 and TRBJ1-2; D may be TRBD1 (5 bases). CDR1 is SQVTM, CDR2 ANQGSEA, per germline. This CDR3 spans 13 amino acids. Trimming cost V 4 bases and J 0 bases, with 9 bases left between them. As DNA, the CDR3 is TGCAGCGTTGGACAGATCTCTAACTATGGCTACACCTTC. Translation gives CSVGQISNYGYTF.

V gene TRBV4-1 combines with J gene TRBJ2-5; 7 positions match TRBD2. The J segment lost 4 bases and the V segment lost 4 bases, leaving 12 bases of the junction unmatched. Germline CDR1 reads MGHRA; CDR2 reads YSYEKL. The CDR3 sequence is 16 residues long. For the CDR3, the DNA is TGCGCCAGCAGCCCCGGGAGGAGTTGGGAGGGAGAGACCCAGTACTTC. Its protein is CASSPGRSWEGETQYF.

The rearrangement uses TRBV29-1 and TRBJ2-1; TRBD2 matches at 8 bases. The ends lost 6 bases at V and 16 bases at J; junction bases unmatched: 11. The CDR3 runs 11 residues. Germline lookup yields CDR1 SQVTM and CDR2 ANQGSEA. CDR3 sequence (DNA): TGCAGCGTGCGGCGCGGGGGGCTCGTATTCTTC. Its translation is CSVRRGGLVFF.

This clone was detected only a few times. V and J are TRBV27 and TRBJ1-2; D perhaps matches TRBD1 (5 bases). Between the trimmed V and J ends, which lost 1 base and 8 bases, there was a span of 17 bases. CDR3 size: 15 residues. Germline values: CDR1 MNHEY, CDR2 SMNVEV (reference sequence). CDR3 in DNA: TGTGCCAGCAGTTTATATCCCGACAGATCGAAAGGCTACACCTTC. Protein: CASSLYPDRSKGYTF.

This clone was seen once. V gene TRBV25-1 combines with J gene TRBJ1-2; no clear D. The CDR3 length is 11 residues. V lost 2 bases to trimming and J lost 5 bases, with 3 bases between them. Germline lookup yields CDR1 MGHDK and CDR2 SYGVNS. CDR3 bases: TGTGCCAGCAGTGAACAGTATGGCTACACCTTC. This translates into CASSEQYGYTF.

The chain combines TRBV11-2 with TRBJ1-6; 8 bases map to TRBD1. This CDR3 region has 15 residues. The ends lost 5 bases at V and 5 bases at J; junction bases unmatched: 5. Germline V gives CDR1 SGHAT, CDR2 FQNNGV. The CDR3 nucleotides read TGTGCCAGCAGCCGACCGGGACAGGATAATTCACCCCTCCACTTT. Protein: CASSRPGQDNSPLHF.

This chain links TRBV5-1 with TRBJ1-4; no clear D. V lost 2 bases and J lost 6, with 14 bases in between. The CDR3 length is 15 residues. The V gene's germline CDR1 is SGHRS and CDR2 YFSETQ. CDR3: CASSFSTSVDEKLFF. DNA for the CDR3: TGCGCCAGCAGCTTCTCGACTTCGGTAGATGAAAAACTGTTTTTT.

This chain links TRBV24-1 with TRBJ2-2; D perhaps matches TRBD1 (7 bases). The V end lost 6 bases, the J end lost 1 base, and 11 bases lay between the germline ends. The CDR3 has 15 residues. CDR1 is KGHDR, CDR2 SFDVKD, per germline. The DNA of the CDR3 is TGTGCCACCAGTCAGGGGGGCAGGAACACCGGGGAGCTGTTTTTT. Its translation: CATSQGGRNTGELFF.

This chain uses TRBV3-1 (or the pseudogene TRBV3-2) with TRBJ1-3; D not certain. Trimming stripped 5 bases from V and 4 bases from J, with 18 bases between. The CDR3 runs 16 residues. Germline CDR1 reads LGHDT; CDR2 reads YNNKEL (reference sequence). CDR3 sequence reads: CASSTMSDYWGNTIYF. The CDR3 coding sequence is TGTGCCAGCAGCACCATGTCGGACTACTGGGGAAACACCATATATTTT.

This chain connects TRBV19 to TRBJ2-3, with a tentative D call TRBD1 (6 bases). From germline, CDR1 is LNHDA and CDR2 SQIVND (reference sequence). Trimming took 1 base from V and 3 from J, leaving 14 bases between them. The CDR3 is made up of 16 amino acids. The CDR3 DNA sequence: TGTGCCAGTAGTATAGTCAAGGGGGAGTGGACAGATACGCAGTATTTT. Amino acids: CASSIVKGEWTDTQYF.

This clone came up a few times. DNA of the CDR3: TGCGCCAGCAGCTTGGGGCCCTTAGCGGGCTACAATGAGCAGTTCTTC. It translates to CASSLGPLAGYNEQFF. The rearrangement uses TRBV5-1 and TRBJ2-1; 7 bases line up with TRBD2. Per germline, CDR1 SGHRS and CDR2 YFSETQ. V trimming: 0 bases; J trimming: 3 bases; junction bases outside the gene matches: 6. There are 16 residues in the CDR3.

The DNA of the CDR3 is TGTGCCAGCAGCTTAACCCGAGGGTTGAACACTGAAGCTTTCTTT. Translating gives CASSLTRGLNTEAFF. This chain uses TRBV5-6 with TRBJ1-1; D ambiguous. The CDR3 extends over 15 amino acids. Germline loops: CDR1 SGHDT, CDR2 YYEEEE. The V end lost 2 bases, the J end lost 0 bases, and 11 bases lay between the germline ends.

This clone was counted a single time. The genes are TRBV10-3 and TRBJ2-3; D not certain. The germline CDR1 and CDR2 sequences are ENHRY and SYGVKD. Deletions cut 0 bases from V and 6 bases from J, with 4 bases between. The CDR3 extends over 12 amino acids. CDR3 residues: CAISESQDTQYF. CDR3 sequence (DNA): TGTGCCATCAGTGAGTCGCAGGATACGCAGTATTTT.